This TCR beta chain was identified during a study of cytomegalovirus exposure and HLA in healthy donors. Findings and limits, study-wide: The study designated roughly 150 TCR beta chains cytomegalovirus-associated. HLA allele associations emerged for around 15,000 TCR beta sequences in a later analysis, at 0.05 false discovery rate. Prior analysis indicated that the majority of TCR beta V segments exhibited productivity approximately 90% or approximately 30% of the time.

PCR employed 60 Vbeta and 13 Jbeta primers. Libraries were prepared by immunoSEQ multiplex PCR; TCRdb keeps only in-frame clonotypes and omits some of them. The sample has 180,000 or so clones, roughly 80% seen once. The CDR3 sequence is 16 residues long. Germline V gene data show CDR1 as SGHNT and CDR2 as YYREEE (reference sequence). Trimming took off 4 bases at V and 4 bases at J, with 17 bases between the two ends. This clone was seen once. The antigen remains unidentified. The chain uses TRBV5-4 and TRBJ1-4, with D maybe TRBD1 (5 bases). The sample comprised PBMCs. This receptor was identified in a woman aged 50 to 60 in good health and CMV-seropositive. The CDR3 loop is CASSPGGVTDNEKLFF. CDR3 nucleotide sequence: TGTGCCAGCAGCCCGGGGGGGGTCACAGATAATGAAAAACTGTTTTTT.